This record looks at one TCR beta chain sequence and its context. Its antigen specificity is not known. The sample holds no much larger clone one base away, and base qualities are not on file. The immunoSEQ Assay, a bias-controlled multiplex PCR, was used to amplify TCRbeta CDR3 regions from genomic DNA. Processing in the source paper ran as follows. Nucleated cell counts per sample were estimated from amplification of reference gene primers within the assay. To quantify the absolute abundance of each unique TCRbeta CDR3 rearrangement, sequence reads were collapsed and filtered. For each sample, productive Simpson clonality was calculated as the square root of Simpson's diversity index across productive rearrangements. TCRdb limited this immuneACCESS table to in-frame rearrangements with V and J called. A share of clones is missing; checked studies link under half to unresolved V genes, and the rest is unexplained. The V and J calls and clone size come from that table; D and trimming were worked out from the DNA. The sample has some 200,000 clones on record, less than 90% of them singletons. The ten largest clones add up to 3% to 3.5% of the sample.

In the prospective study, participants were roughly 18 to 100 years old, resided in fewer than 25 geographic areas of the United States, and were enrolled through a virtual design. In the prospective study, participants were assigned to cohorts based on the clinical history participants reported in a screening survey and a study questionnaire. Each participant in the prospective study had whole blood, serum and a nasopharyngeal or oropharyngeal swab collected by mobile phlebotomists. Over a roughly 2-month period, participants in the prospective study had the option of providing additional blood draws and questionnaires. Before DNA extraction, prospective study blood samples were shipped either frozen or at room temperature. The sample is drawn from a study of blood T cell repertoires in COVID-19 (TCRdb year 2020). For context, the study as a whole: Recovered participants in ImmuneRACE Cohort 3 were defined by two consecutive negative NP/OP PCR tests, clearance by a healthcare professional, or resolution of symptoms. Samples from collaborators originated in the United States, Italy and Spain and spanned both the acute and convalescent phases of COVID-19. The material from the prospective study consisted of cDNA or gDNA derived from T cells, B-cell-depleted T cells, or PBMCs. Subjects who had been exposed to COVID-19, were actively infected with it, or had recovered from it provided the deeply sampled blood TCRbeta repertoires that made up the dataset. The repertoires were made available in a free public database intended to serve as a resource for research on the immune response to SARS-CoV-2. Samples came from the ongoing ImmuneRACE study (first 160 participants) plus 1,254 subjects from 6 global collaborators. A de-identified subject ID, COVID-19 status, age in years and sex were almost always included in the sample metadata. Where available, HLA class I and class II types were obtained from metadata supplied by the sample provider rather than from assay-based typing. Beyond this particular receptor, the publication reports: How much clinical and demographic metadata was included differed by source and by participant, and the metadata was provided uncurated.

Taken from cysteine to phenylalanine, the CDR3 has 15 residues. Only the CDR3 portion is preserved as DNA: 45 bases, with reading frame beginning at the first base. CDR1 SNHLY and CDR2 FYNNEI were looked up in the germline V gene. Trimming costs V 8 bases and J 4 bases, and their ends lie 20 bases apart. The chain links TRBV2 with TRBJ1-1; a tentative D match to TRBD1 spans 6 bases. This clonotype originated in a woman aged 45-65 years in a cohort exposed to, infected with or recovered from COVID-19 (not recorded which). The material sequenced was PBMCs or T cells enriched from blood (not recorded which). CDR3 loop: CASLRDKKTRTEAFF. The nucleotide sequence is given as TGTGCCAGCTTACGGGACAAGAAGACCCGCACTGAAGCTTTCTTT.